This record concerns one TCR beta chain sequence. TCRdb's table, derived via immunoSEQ multiplex PCR, lists solely in-frame clones and lacks some. The table lists tens of thousands of clones, over 65% of them singletons. The sample belongs to a study of OX40 agonist ivuxolimab in advanced cancers. The clonotype comes from an adult with an advanced solid tumor such as melanoma, head and neck, liver or kidney cancer. The material sequenced was CD4+ or CD8+ T cells sorted from blood, taken in a trial of the OX40 agonist ivuxolimab.

CDR3 loop: CASSNSDSTDTQYF. The CDR3 DNA reads TGTGCCAGCAGCAACTCGGACAGCACAGATACGCAGTATTTT. V and J are TRBV28 and TRBJ2-3; D gene ambiguous. From germline, CDR1 is MDHEN and CDR2 SYDVKM. The ends were cut back, 6 bases at V and 0 bases at J, with 10 bases in the middle. This CDR3 has 14 amino acids.